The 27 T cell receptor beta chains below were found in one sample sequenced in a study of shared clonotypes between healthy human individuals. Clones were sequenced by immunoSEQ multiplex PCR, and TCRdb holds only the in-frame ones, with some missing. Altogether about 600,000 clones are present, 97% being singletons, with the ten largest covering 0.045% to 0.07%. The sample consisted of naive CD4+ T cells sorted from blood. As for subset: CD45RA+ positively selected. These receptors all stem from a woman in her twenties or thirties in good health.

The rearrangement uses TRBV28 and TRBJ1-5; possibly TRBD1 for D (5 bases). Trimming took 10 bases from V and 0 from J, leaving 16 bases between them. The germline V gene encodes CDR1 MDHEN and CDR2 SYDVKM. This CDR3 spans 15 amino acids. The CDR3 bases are TGTGCCACAGCGACAGCCCGATATAGCAATCAGCCCCAGCATTTT. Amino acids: CATATARYSNQPQHF.

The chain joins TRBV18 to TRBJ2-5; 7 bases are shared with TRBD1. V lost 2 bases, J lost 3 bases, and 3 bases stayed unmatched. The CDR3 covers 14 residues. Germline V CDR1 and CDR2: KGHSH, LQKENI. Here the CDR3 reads CASSPGDREETQYF. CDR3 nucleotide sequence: TGTGCCAGCTCACCAGGGGACAGAGAAGAGACCCAGTACTTC.

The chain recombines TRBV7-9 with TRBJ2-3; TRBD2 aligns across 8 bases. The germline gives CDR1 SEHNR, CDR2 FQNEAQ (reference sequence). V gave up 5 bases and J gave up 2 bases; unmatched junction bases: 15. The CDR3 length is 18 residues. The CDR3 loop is CASSPKSGGRPYTDTQYF. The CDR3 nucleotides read TGTGCCAGCAGCCCCAAGTCTGGCGGGAGGCCCTACACAGATACGCAGTATTTT.

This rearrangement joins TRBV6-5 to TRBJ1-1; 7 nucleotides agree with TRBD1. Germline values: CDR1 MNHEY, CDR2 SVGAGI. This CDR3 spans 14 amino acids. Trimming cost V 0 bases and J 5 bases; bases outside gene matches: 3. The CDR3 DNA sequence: TGTGCCAGCAGTTACTCGAGGGGGCGAACTGAAGCTTTCTTT. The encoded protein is CASSYSRGRTEAFF.

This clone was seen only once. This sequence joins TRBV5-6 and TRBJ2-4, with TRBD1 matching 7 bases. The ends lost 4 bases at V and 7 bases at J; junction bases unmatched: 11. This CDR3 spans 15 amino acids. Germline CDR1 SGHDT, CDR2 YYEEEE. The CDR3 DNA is TGTGCCAGCAGCCCATCCGGGACAGTTCCGAACATTCAGTACTTC. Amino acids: CASSPSGTVPNIQYF.

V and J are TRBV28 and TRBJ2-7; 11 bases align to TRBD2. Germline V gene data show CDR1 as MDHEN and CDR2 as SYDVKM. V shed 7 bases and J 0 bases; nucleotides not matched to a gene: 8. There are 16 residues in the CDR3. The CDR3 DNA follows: TGTGCCAGCATAAGTCTAGCGGGAGGAAACTCCTACGAGCAGTACTTC. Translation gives CASISLAGGNSYEQYF.

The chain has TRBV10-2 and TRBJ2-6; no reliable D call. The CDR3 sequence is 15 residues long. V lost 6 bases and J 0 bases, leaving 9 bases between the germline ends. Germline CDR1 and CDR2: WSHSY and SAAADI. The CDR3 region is CASSPPSSGANVLTF. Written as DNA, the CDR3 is TGCGCCAGCAGCCCTCCTAGCTCTGGGGCCAACGTCCTGACTTTC.

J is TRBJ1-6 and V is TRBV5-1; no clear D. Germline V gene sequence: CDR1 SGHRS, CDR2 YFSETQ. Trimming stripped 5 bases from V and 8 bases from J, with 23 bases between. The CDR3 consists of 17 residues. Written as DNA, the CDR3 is TGCGCCAGCAGGTCCGGGAAGACGAGCTCTCTTCATTCACCCCTCCACTTT. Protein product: CASRSGKTSSLHSPLHF. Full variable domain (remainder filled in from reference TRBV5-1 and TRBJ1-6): KAGVTQTPRYLIKTRGQQVTLSCSPISGHRSVSWYQQTPGQGLQFLFEYFSETQRNKGNFPGRFSGRQFSNSRSEMNVSTLELGDSALYLCASRSGKTSSLHSPLHFGNGTRLTVT.

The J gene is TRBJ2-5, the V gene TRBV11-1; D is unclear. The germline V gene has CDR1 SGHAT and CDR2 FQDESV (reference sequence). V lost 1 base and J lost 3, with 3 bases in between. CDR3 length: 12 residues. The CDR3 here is CASSLVEETQYF. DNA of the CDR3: TGTGCCAGCAGCTTAGTTGAAGAGACCCAGTACTTC. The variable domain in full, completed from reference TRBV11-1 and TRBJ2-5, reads EAEVAQSPRYKITEKSQAVAFWCDPISGHATLYWYRQILGQGPELLVQFQDESVVDDSQLPKDRFSAERLKGVDSTLKIQPAELGDSAMYLCASSLVEETQYFGPGTRLLVL.

The chain's CDR3 is CASSPPTSERRVGNQPQHF. In DNA, the CDR3 is TGTGCCAGCAGTCCCCCGACATCCGAACGGAGGGTCGGGAATCAGCCCCAGCATTTT. The rearrangement links TRBV27 to TRBJ1-5, with no clear D. Germline loops: CDR1 MNHEY, CDR2 SMNVEV (reference sequence). CDR3 length: 19 residues. Trimming left V 5 bases short and J 4 bases short, with 27 bases between.

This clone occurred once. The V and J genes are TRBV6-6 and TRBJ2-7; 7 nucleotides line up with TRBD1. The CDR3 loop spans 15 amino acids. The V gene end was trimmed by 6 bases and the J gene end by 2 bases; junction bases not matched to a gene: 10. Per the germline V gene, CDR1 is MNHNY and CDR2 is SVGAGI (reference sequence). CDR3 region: CASRNGPGQTYEQYF. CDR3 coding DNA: TGTGCCAGCAGGAATGGACCGGGACAGACCTACGAGCAGTACTTC.

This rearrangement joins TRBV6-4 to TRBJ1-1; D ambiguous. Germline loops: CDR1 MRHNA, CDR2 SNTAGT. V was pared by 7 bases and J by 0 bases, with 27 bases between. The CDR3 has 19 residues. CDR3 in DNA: TGTGCCAGCATAAGGGTGGGTTTCCGTCTTGACGATATGAACACTGAAGCTTTCTTT. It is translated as CASIRVGFRLDDMNTEAFF.

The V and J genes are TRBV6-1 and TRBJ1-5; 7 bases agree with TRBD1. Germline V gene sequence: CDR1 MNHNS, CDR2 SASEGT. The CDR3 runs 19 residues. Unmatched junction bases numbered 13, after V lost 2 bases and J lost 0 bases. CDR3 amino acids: CASSENDRVWNRSNQPQHF. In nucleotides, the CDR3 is TGTGCCAGCAGTGAAAATGACAGGGTTTGGAATCGTAGCAATCAGCCCCAGCATTTT.

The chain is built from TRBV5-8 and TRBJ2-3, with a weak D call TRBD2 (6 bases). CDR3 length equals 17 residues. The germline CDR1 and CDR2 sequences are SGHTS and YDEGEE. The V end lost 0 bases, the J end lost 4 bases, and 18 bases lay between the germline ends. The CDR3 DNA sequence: TGTGCCAGCAGCTTGGCCTGGCGGGGACTGGGGGCAGATACGCAGTATTTT. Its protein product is CASSLAWRGLGADTQYF.

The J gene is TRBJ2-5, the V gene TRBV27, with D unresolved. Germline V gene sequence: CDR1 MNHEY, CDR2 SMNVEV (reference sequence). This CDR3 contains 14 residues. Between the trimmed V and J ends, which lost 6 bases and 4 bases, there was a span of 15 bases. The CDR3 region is CASSHWSNTETQYF. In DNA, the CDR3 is TGTGCCAGCAGCCATTGGAGCAACACAGAGACCCAGTACTTC.

CDR3 protein: CASRPTGATDTQYF. The CDR3, as DNA: TGCGCCAGCAGACCGACAGGGGCGACAGATACGCAGTATTTT. The rearrangement uses TRBV10-2 and TRBJ2-3; 8 bases are shared with TRBD1. Germline V CDR1 and CDR2: WSHSY, SAAADI. Trimming removed 6 bases from V and 3 bases from J; junction bases left unmatched: 5. There are 14 residues in the CDR3.

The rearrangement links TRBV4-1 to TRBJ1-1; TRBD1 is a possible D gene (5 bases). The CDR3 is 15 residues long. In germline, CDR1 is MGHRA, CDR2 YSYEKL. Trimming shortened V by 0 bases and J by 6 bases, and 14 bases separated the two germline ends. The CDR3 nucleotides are TGCGCCAGCAGCCAAGAATACAGGTTCCGATCTGAAGCTTTCTTT. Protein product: CASSQEYRFRSEAFF.

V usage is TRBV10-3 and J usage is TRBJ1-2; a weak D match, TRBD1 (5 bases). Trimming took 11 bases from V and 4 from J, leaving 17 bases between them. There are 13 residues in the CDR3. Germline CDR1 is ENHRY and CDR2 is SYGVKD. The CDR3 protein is CASGGAVTYGYTF. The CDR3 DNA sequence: TGTGCCTCGGGTGGGGCGGTAACCTATGGCTACACCTTC.

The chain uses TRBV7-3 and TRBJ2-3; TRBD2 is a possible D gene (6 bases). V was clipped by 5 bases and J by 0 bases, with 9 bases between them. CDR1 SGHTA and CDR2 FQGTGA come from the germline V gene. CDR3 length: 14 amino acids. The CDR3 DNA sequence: TGTGCCAGCAGCATTAGCGGAAGCACAGATACGCAGTATTTT. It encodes CASSISGSTDTQYF.

The CDR3, as DNA: TGTGCCAGCAGCGGGACTAGCGGACGCCTCGGGACAGATACGCAGTATTTT. Translated: CASSGTSGRLGTDTQYF. The chain joins TRBV11-2 to TRBJ2-3; TRBD2 agrees at 11 bases. The V gene end was trimmed by 5 bases and the J gene end by 3 bases; junction bases not matched to a gene: 10. This CDR3 is built from 17 residues. Germline values: CDR1 SGHAT, CDR2 FQNNGV.

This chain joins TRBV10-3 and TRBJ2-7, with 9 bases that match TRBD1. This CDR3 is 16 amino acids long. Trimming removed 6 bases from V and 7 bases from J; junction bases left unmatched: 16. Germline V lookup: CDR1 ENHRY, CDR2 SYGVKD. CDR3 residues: CAISQKPGQGSNEQYF. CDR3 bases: TGTGCCATCAGCCAGAAACCGGGACAGGGAAGTAATGAGCAGTACTTC.

For the CDR3, the DNA is TGCGCCAGCAGCCACGGACAGAAGAACACTGAAGCTTTCTTT. This codes for CASSHGQKNTEAFF. This chain links TRBV4-1 with TRBJ1-1; possible D gene TRBD1, 6 bases. Trimming cost V 3 bases and J 1 base, with 9 bases left between them. CDR3 length equals 14 residues. Germline-derived CDR1 and CDR2 are MGHRA and YSYEKL.

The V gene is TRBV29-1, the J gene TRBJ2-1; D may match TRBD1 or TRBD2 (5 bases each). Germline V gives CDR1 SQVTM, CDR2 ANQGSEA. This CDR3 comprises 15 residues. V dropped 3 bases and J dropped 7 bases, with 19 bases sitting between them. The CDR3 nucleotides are TGCAGCGTTGACGTCGGGACGACTTCCTCAAATGAGCAGTTCTTC. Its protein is CSVDVGTTSSNEQFF.

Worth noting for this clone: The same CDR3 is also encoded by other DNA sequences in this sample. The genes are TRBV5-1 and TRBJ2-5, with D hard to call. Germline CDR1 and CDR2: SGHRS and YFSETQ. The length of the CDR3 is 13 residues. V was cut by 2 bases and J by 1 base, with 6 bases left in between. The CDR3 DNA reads TGCGCCAGCAGCTTAGCGAGCCAAGAGACCCAGTACTTC. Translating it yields CASSLASQETQYF. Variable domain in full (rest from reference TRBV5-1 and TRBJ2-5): KAGVTQTPRYLIKTRGQQVTLSCSPISGHRSVSWYQQTPGQGLQFLFEYFSETQRNKGNFPGRFSGRQFSNSRSEMNVSTLELGDSALYLCASSLASQETQYFGPGTRLLVL.

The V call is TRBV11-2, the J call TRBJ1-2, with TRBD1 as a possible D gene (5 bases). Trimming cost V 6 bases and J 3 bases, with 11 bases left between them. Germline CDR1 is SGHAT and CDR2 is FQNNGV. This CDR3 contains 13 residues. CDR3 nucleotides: TGTGCCAGCAGACGTCAGGGCGACTATGGCTACACCTTC. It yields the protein CASRRQGDYGYTF.

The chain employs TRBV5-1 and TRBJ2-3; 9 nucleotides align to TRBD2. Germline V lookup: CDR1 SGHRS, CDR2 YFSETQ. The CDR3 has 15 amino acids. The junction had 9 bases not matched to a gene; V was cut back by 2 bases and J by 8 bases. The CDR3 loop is CASSFDSGSEGTQYF. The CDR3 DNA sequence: TGCGCCAGCAGCTTTGATAGCGGGAGTGAGGGTACGCAGTATTTT.

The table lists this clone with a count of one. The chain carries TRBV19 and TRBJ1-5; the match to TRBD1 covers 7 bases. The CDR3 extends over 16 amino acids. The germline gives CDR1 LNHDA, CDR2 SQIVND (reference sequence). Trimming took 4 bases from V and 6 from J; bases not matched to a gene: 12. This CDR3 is CASSKPRDRGSQPQHF. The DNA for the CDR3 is TGTGCCAGTAGTAAACCCCGGGACAGAGGCAGTCAGCCCCAGCATTTT.